The 18 T cell receptor beta chains in this list originate from one sample, sequenced in a study of T cells in Graves' hyperthyroidism and ophthalmopathy. Amplification of TCR beta CDR3 regions used RNA as the template. HTBI primers were the set used in a first-round RT-PCR of the TCR CDR3. One entry per CDR3 protein results from TCRdb running MiXCR on the multiplex PCR reads. Of 700,000 or so distinct CDR3 sequences detected, roughly 15% appear once; the ten largest clones hold around 8%. Sequencing was done on a sample of blood. These TCRs come from a man between 18 and 35 years old with Graves' hyperthyroidism.

In its sample, this clonotype was seen once. The junction departs from the called germline gene at one end, perhaps through a read error. The V gene is TRBV18, the J gene TRBJ2-3, with no clear D. Germline loops: CDR1 KGHSH, CDR2 LQKENI. The CDR3 extends over 14 amino acids. The chain's CDR3 is CASSPTHHTDTQCF. CDR3 DNA: TGTGCCAGCTCACCTACCCACCACACAGATACGCAGTGTTTT.

The chain is built from TRBV20-1 and TRBJ1-2; no clear D gene. The CDR3 sequence is 13 residues long. In germline, CDR1 is DFQATT, CDR2 SNEGSKA (reference sequence). V lost 0 bases to trimming and J lost 8 bases, with 13 bases between them. CDR3 region: CSARDMAAVGYTF. CDR3 DNA sequence: TGCAGTGCTAGAGATATGGCGGCCGTCGGCTACACCTTC.

The sample holds many counts of this clonotype. The gene calls are TRBV6-4 and TRBJ2-7, with 9 positions matching TRBD2. After removal of 5 bases from V and 2 bases from J, the junction contained 10 bases not matched to a gene. Germline values: CDR1 MRHNA, CDR2 SNTAGT. The CDR3 has 16 amino acids. Written as DNA, the CDR3 is TGTGCCAGCAGTTTCAACCCAGCGGGAGGTACCTACGAGCAGTACTTC. Its protein product is CASSFNPAGGTYEQYF.

This clonotype was found many times. The rearrangement links TRBV2 to TRBJ2-7, with D possibly TRBD1 on 6 matching bases. Trimming pared 2 bases from V and 5 bases from J, leaving 13 bases between. This CDR3 contains 14 residues. Germline V CDR1 and CDR2: SNHLY, FYNNEI. Here the CDR3 DNA reads TGTGCCAGCAGTGAAAGGCAGGGGATCGACGAGCAGTACTTC. Protein product: CASSERQGIDEQYF.

This clonotype appeared many times. J is TRBJ1-5 and V is TRBV12-3 or TRBV12-4; tentative D call: TRBD1 (6 bases). The CDR3 is 15 residues long. V lost 4 bases and J 3 bases, leaving 13 bases between the germline ends. CDR3 sequence reads: CASSSLMGANQPQHF. The CDR3 DNA reads TGTGCCAGCAGTTCCCTTATGGGGGCCAATCAGCCCCAGCATTTT.

This clonotype was recorded at least ten times. V gene TRBV27 combines with J gene TRBJ2-7; 8 nucleotides line up with TRBD2. This CDR3 comprises 15 residues. CDR1 is MNHEY and CDR2 is SMNVEV in the germline V gene (reference sequence). J lost 2 bases, V lost 0 bases, and 3 bases had no gene match. CDR3 sequence (DNA): TGTGCCAGCAGTTTATCTAGCGGGGCCGCCTACGAGCAGTACTTC. This gives the protein CASSLSSGAAYEQYF.

As for this clonotype: This sequence may be a read error, since a much larger clone differs from it by one base. This CDR3 fails to terminate in the conserved phenylalanine or tryptophan, so it likely reflects a read error. The genes are TRBV7-8 and TRBJ2-7; tentatively, D is TRBD1 (7 bases). The CDR3 has 11 amino acids. Germline-derived CDR1 and CDR2 are SGHVS and FQNEAQ. V was pared by 11 bases and J by 6 bases, with 14 bases between. The CDR3 spells CAVVQGGEQYL. The CDR3 nucleotides read TGTGCCGTCGTTCAGGGGGGCGAGCAGTACCTC.

In its sample, this clonotype was seen many times. The chain uses TRBV20-1 and TRBJ1-1; possible D gene TRBD1, 6 bases. The V end lost 0 bases, the J end lost 5 bases, and 16 bases lay between the germline ends. This CDR3 contains 15 residues. Germline CDR1 reads DFQATT; CDR2 reads SNEGSKA (reference sequence). The CDR3 spells CSARDGGGVRTEAFF. The DNA of the CDR3 is TGCAGTGCTAGAGATGGGGGGGGCGTTAGAACTGAAGCTTTCTTT.

The rearrangement joins TRBV29-1 to TRBJ1-5; 9 bases are a match to TRBD1. This CDR3 is built from 13 residues. Per germline, CDR1 SQVTM and CDR2 ANQGSEA. The J segment lost 3 bases and the V segment lost 7 bases, leaving 4 bases of the junction unmatched. The DNA of the CDR3 is TGCAGCGCCCGGACAGGGGACAATCAGCCCCAGCATTTT. It yields the protein CSARTGDNQPQHF.

The sample holds many counts of this clonotype. The chain carries TRBV28 and TRBJ1-2; D is possibly TRBD1 (6 bases). The CDR3 loop spans 14 amino acids. Germline V CDR1 and CDR2: MDHEN, SYDVKM. The V end was cut by 9 bases, the J end by 4 bases, with 18 bases between. Here the CDR3 DNA reads TGTGCCAGTTCAACCGGGACAAATTTCTATGGCTACACCTTC. It specifies CASSTGTNFYGYTF.

The chain is built from TRBV15 and TRBJ1-1; D ambiguous. The CDR3 runs to 16 residues. Germline V gives CDR1 LNHNV, CDR2 YYDKDF (reference sequence). V was clipped by 5 bases and J by 1 base, with 17 bases between them. The CDR3 sequence is CATSRVFRGPNTEAFF. DNA of the CDR3: TGTGCCACCAGCCGGGTTTTTCGCGGACCGAACACTGAAGCTTTCTTT. The whole variable domain, remainder taken from reference TRBV15 and TRBJ1-1, is DAMVIQNPRYQVTQFGKPVTLSCSQTLNHNVMYWYQQKSSQAPKLLFHYYDKDFNNEADTPDNFQSRRPNTSFCFLDIRSPGLGDTAMYLCATSRVFRGPNTEAFFGQGTRLTVV.

Ten or more counts support this clonotype. The chain has TRBV12-3 or TRBV12-4 and TRBJ2-5, with 9 bases that match TRBD2. Trimming took 5 bases from V and 1 from J; bases not matched to a gene: 5. This CDR3 has 15 amino acids. The CDR3 is CASSLTSGRQETQYF. Written as DNA, the CDR3 is TGTGCCAGCAGTCTTACTAGCGGGCGCCAAGAGACCCAGTACTTC.

In its sample, this clonotype was seen a few times. Germline is not matched at one junction end, which may reflect a read error. The rearrangement uses TRBV7-2 and TRBJ2-5; D unclear. Germline V gene data show CDR1 as SGHTA and CDR2 as FQGNSA. The CDR3 consists of 15 residues. The CDR3 region is CASSLARTRQEAQYF. The CDR3 DNA reads TGTGCCAGCAGCTTAGCTAGGACCAGACAAGAGGCCCAGTACTTC.

This chain links TRBV27 with TRBJ2-7; D call uncertain. This CDR3 has 14 amino acids. Per germline, CDR1 MNHEY and CDR2 SMNVEV (reference sequence). Trimming left V 1 base short and J 2 bases short, with 9 bases between. The CDR3 DNA follows: TGTGCCAGCAGTTTATATGACGGAACCTACGAGCAGTACTTC. Translating gives CASSLYDGTYEQYF.

This clonotype was observed many times. The chain recombines TRBV6-1 with TRBJ1-2; 7 bases agree with TRBD1. V gave up 6 bases and J gave up 5 bases; unmatched junction bases: 3. This CDR3 is built from 12 residues. From germline, CDR1 is MNHNS and CDR2 SASEGT. The CDR3 is CASSGTVYGYTF. The CDR3 DNA reads as TGTGCCAGCAGCGGGACAGTTTATGGCTACACCTTC.

This clonotype was observed a few times. This chain links TRBV19 with TRBJ2-2; D not resolved. Germline V CDR1 and CDR2: LNHDA, SQIVND (reference sequence). The CDR3 has 15 amino acids. Trimming shortened V by 8 bases and J by 2 bases, and 15 bases separated the two germline ends. This CDR3 reads CASLSSLFNTGELFF. The CDR3 DNA sequence: TGTGCCAGTCTATCCTCCCTTTTTAACACCGGGGAGCTGTTTTTT.

This clonotype was seen repeatedly, ten times or more. J is TRBJ2-3 and V is TRBV5-1; the D gene is possibly TRBD2 (6 bases). This CDR3 is 17 amino acids long. The germline gives CDR1 SGHRS, CDR2 YFSETQ. Trimming removed 0 bases at V and 4 bases at J, with 18 bases between. CDR3 loop: CASSLAGSREFADTQYF. DNA of the CDR3: TGCGCCAGCAGCTTGGCCGGAAGTCGGGAGTTTGCAGATACGCAGTATTTT.

V gene TRBV9 combines with J gene TRBJ2-2; TRBD2 matches 7 bases. After removal of 0 bases from V and 14 bases from J, the junction contained 7 bases not matched to a gene. The CDR3 loop spans 13 amino acids. The V gene's germline CDR1 is SGDLS and CDR2 YYNGEE. Here the CDR3 reads CASSVGGAGKLFF. The CDR3 DNA reads as TGTGCCAGCAGCGTAGGGGGAGCGGGGAAACTGTTTTTT.